This TCR beta chain is from a study of blood T cell repertoires in COVID-19. At the level of the study: Material from acute and convalescent COVID-19 was sourced from the United States, Italy and Spain.

Original methodology: Amplification of reference gene primers provided the estimated nucleated cell counts. Some clones are missing from TCRdb's copy, which holds only in-frame ones; the method was immunoSEQ multiplex PCR. V and J calls and clone size come straight from that table; D and trimming were deduced from the DNA. The data contain around 220,000 clones, approximately 78% of them singletons. J lost 6 bases, V lost 4 bases, and 6 bases had no gene match. CDR1 and CDR2 from the germline V gene are LNHNV and YYDKDF (reference sequence). This CDR3 spans 15 amino acids. This clonotype was sampled from a woman of 80 years or more with COVID-19, enrolled during active disease. The chain joins TRBV15 to TRBJ1-5; 10 nucleotides agree with TRBD1. Sequencing used peripheral blood. CDR3 sequence (DNA): TGTGCCACCAGCACAAAGACAGGGGGCGGTCAGCCCCAGCATTTT. Encoded protein: CATSTKTGGGQPQHF.